A selection of T cell receptor beta chains follows, all from one sample in a study of sequential checkpoint blockade in melanoma. Here immunoSEQ multiplex PCR was the method, and the copy in TCRdb shows in-frame clones only, minus some. Of roughly 9,800 clones listed, 60% to 85% are singletons. Source: CD8+ T cells sorted from blood (inferred from file names), taken from a patient given nivolumab and ipilimumab in sequence. The receptors originated from a human donor with melanoma. The CDR3 runs from the conserved cysteine through the conserved F or W. A D gene is named only where the DNA matches it firmly. Expanded clones get a size class; other rows say once, few or many, or leave the size out.

clone size	V gene	D gene	J gene	CDR3 protein	CDR3 DNA
NA	TRBV28	NA	TRBJ2-7	CASSFQGGYEQYF	TGTGCCAGCAGTTTCCAGGGAGGCTACGAGCAGTACTTC
NA	TRBV27	TRBD2	TRBJ2-5	CASSLLGGDSTKQYF	TGTGCCAGCAGTTTATTGGGGGGGGACTCTACGAAGCAGTACTTC
NA	TRBV7-2	TRBD2	TRBJ2-7	CASSLTSGLYEQYF	TGTGCCAGCAGCTTGACTAGCGGCCTCTACGAGCAGTACTTC
NA	TRBV7-2	TRBD2	TRBJ2-7	CASSLTSGRLYEQYF	TGTGCCAGCAGCCTAACTAGCGGGCGCCTCTACGAGCAGTACTTC
NA	TRBV6-1	NA	TRBJ2-7	CASTATLGEQYF	TGTGCCAGCACGGCTACTCTAGGCGAGCAGTACTTC
few	TRBV6-5	NA	TRBJ2-7	CASSDPGTTYEQYF	TGTGCCAGCAGTGACCCGGGGACAACCTACGAGCAGTACTTC
few	TRBV13	TRBD1	TRBJ1-3	CASSSPTGASGNTIYF	TGTGCCAGCAGCTCGCCTACAGGGGCTTCGGGAAACACCATATATTTT
NA	TRBV5-8	TRBD1	TRBJ1-6	CASSKDRGYNSPLHF	TGTGCCAGCAGCAAGGACAGGGGCTATAATTCACCCCTCCACTTT
NA	TRBV6-6	TRBD1	TRBJ2-2	CASSSAGGSGELFF	TGTGCCAGCAGTTCAGCAGGGGGTTCCGGGGAGCTGTTTTTT
few	TRBV28	TRBD1	TRBJ2-7	CASSLSSQGALVYEQYF	TGTGCCAGCAGTTTAAGTTCCCAGGGGGCTCTTGTCTACGAGCAGTACTTC
NA	TRBV28	TRBD1	TRBJ1-4	CASSIGTGVEKLFF	TGTGCCAGCAGTATCGGGACAGGGGTTGAAAAACTGTTTTTT
NA	TRBV4-3	TRBD1	TRBJ1-6	CASSRTGVNSPLHF	TGCGCCAGCAGTCGCACAGGGGTCAATTCACCCCTCCACTTT
NA	TRBV5-4	TRBD2	TRBJ2-7	CASSQEGTSGGYEQYF	TGCGCCAGCAGCCAAGAAGGGACTAGCGGGGGTTACGAGCAGTACTTC
NA	TRBV5-8	NA	TRBJ1-6	CASSLDRGYNSPLHF	TGTGCCAGCAGCTTGGACCGGGGGTATAATTCACCCCTCCACTTT